These T cell receptor beta chains were read from a single sample in a study of T cells in narcolepsy. TCRdb's copy holds only in-frame clones and misses some; the assay was immunoSEQ multiplex PCR. In the table there are about 32,000 clones, 75% to 90% of which are singletons. Sequenced material: memory (CD45RA-) CD4+ T cells from blood. All receptors come from a human donor in good health. The CDR3 runs from the conserved cysteine through the conserved F or W. The D gene is left open where the match is weak. Not every row has a clone size; where given, it reads once, few, many or a size class.

>NA|NA|TRBJ1-3|TRBV15
TGTGCCACCAGCAGAGGTGTGAATGTGGCCTCTGGAAACACCATATATTTT
CATSRGVNVASGNTIYF
>NA|NA|TRBJ2-5|TRBV5-1
TGCGCCAGCAGCGAAATTGGACGCCAGAAAGAGACCCAGTACTTC
CASSEIGRQKETQYF
>NA|NA|TRBJ1-5|TRBV19
TGTGCCAGTACTGAAACACCGGCGCAGCCCCAGCATTTT
CASTETPAQPQHF
>few|TRBD2|TRBJ2-1|TRBV4-3
TGCGCCAGCAGCCTGAAACTAGCGGGGGGGCCCTTTGAGCAGTTCTTC
CASSLKLAGGPFEQFF
>NA|NA|TRBJ1-1|TRBV6-5
TGTGCCAGCCCAAGGAGGCTGGACACTGAAGCTTTCTTT
CASPRRLDTEAFF
>NA|NA|TRBJ2-5|TRBV6-1
TGTGCCAGCATGTACCAAGAGACCCAGTACTTC
CASMYQETQYF
>NA|TRBD2|TRBJ2-5|TRBV5-4
TGTGCCAGCAGCTCGTCCCTCGGACTAGGTCTTCAAGAGACCCAGTACTTC
CASSSSLGLGLQETQYF
>NA|TRBD2|TRBJ2-1|TRBV9
TGTGCCAGCAGCCCCAGGGATAACGGGGGGGCTCGAAATGAGCAGTTCTTC
CASSPRDNGGARNEQFF
>NA|NA|TRBJ1-1|TRBV5-4
TGTGCCAGCAGCTCGAGAAGCTCGAACACTGAAGCTTTCTTT
CASSSRSSNTEAFF
>NA|NA|TRBJ2-2|TRBV5-1
TGCGCCAGCAGCTGGACAGCGAACACCGGGGAGCTGTTTTTT
CASSWTANTGELFF
>NA|NA|TRBJ1-5|TRBV28
TGTGCCAGCAGTTCCCCCCGCCAGAGAGTACTCAATCAGCCCCAGCATTTT
CASSSPRQRVLNQPQHF